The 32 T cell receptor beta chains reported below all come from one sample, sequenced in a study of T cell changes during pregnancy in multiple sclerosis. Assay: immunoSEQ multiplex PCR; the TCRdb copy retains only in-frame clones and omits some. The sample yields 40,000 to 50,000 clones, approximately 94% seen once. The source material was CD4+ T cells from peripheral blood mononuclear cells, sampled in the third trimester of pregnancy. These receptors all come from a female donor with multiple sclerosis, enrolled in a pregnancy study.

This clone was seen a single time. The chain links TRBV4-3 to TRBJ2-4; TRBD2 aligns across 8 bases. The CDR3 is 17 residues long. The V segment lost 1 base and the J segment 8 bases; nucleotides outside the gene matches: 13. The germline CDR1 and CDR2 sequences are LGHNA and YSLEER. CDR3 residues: CASSQASGGGPLDIQYF. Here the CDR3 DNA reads TGCGCCAGCAGCCAAGCGTCCGGGGGGGGGCCCCTGGACATTCAGTACTTC.

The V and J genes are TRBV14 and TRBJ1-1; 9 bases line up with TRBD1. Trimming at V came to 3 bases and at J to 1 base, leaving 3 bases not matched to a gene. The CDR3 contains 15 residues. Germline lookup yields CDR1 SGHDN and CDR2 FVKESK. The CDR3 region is CASSQNRGQNTEAFF. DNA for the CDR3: TGTGCCAGCAGCCAGAACAGGGGGCAGAACACTGAAGCTTTCTTT.

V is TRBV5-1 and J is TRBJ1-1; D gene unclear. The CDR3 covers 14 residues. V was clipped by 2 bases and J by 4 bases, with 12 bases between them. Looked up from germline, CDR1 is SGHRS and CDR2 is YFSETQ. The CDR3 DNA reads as TGCGCCAGCAGCTTCTCTTCTTCAGGCACTGAAGCTTTCTTT. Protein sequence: CASSFSSSGTEAFF.

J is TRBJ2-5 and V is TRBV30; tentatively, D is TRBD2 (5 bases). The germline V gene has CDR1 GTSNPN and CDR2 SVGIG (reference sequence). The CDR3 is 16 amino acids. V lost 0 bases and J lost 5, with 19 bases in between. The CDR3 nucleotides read TGTGCCTGGAGTGTTGAGGTGGAGGTAGGGCTGGAGACCCAGTACTTC. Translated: CAWSVEVEVGLETQYF.

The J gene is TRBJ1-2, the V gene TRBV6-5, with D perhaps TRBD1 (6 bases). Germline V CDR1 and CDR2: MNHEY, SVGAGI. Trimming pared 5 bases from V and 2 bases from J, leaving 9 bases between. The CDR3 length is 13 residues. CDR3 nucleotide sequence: TGTGCCAGCAGTCAGGGGATAAACTATGGCTACACCTTC. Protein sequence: CASSQGINYGYTF.

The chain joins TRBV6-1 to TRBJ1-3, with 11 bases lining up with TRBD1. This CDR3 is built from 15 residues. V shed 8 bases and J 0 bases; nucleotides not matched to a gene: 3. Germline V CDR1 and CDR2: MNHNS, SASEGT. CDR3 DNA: TGTGCCAGCGGGGACAGGGGGACCTCTGGAAACACCATATATTTT. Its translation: CASGDRGTSGNTIYF.

The CDR3 bases are TGTGCCAGCAGCGTAGGTGTCAGCTCCTACGAGCAGTACTTC. Its protein is CASSVGVSSYEQYF. This chain joins TRBV9 and TRBJ2-7; D remains unclear. Germline V gene data show CDR1 as SGDLS and CDR2 as YYNGEE. The length of the CDR3 is 14 residues. The V end lost 0 bases, the J end lost 0 bases, and 7 bases lay between the germline ends.

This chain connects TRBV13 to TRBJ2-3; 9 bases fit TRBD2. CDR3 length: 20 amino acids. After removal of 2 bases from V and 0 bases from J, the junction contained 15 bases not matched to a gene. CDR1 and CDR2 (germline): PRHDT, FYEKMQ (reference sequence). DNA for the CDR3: TGTGCCAGCAGCTTATATAGGCGGGCTAGCGGGAAGACCAGCACAGATACGCAGTATTTT. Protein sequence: CASSLYRRASGKTSTDTQYF. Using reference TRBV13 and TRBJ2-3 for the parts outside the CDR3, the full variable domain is AAGVIQSPRHLIKEKRETATLKCYPIPRHDTVYWYQQGPGQDPQFLISFYEKMQSDKGSIPDRFSAQQFSDYHSELNMSSLELGDSALYFCASSLYRRASGKTSTDTQYFGPGTRLTVL.

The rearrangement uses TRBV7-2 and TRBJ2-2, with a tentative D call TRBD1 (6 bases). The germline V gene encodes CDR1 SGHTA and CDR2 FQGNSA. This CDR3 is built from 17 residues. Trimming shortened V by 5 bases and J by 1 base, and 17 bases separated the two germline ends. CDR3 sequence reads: CASSPKAGTKNTGELFF. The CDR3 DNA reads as TGTGCCAGCAGCCCGAAAGCCGGGACAAAGAACACCGGGGAGCTGTTTTTT.

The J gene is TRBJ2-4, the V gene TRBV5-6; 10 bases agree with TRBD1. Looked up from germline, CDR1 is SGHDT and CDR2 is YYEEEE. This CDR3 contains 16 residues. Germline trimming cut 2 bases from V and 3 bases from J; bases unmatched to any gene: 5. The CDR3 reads CASSFDRGQGKNIQYF. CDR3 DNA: TGTGCCAGCAGCTTTGACAGGGGGCAAGGCAAAAACATTCAGTACTTC.

The CDR3 reads CASSLYSTGFTNQPQHF. The CDR3 bases are TGTGCCAGCAGCCTCTACTCGACAGGGTTTACCAATCAGCCCCAGCATTTT. The chain links TRBV5-5 to TRBJ1-5; 7 nucleotides line up with TRBD1. The CDR3 extends over 17 amino acids. Germline CDR1 and CDR2: SGHKS and YYEKEE (reference sequence). The V gene end was trimmed by 4 bases and the J gene end by 3 bases; junction bases not matched to a gene: 13.

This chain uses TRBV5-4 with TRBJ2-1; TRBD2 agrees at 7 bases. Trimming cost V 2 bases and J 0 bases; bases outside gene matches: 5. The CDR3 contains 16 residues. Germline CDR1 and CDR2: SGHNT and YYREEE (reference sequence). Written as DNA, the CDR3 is TGTGCCAGCAGCTTCGGGCGGGGGAGCTCCTACAATGAGCAGTTCTTC. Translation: CASSFGRGSSYNEQFF.

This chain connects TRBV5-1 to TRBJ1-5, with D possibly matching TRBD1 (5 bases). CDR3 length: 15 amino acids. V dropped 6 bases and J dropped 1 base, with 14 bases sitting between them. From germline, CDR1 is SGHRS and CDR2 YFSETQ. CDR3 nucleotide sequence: TGCGCCAGCACCTCCGGGGGTGTCAGCAATCAGCCCCAGCATTTT. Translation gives CASTSGGVSNQPQHF.

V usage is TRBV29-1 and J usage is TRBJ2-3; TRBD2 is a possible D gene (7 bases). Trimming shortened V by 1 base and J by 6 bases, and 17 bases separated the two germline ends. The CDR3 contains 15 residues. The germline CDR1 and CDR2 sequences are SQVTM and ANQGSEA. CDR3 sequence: CSVEGGAAGEDTQYF. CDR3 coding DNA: TGCAGCGTTGAAGGGGGGGCTGCGGGAGAGGATACGCAGTATTTT.

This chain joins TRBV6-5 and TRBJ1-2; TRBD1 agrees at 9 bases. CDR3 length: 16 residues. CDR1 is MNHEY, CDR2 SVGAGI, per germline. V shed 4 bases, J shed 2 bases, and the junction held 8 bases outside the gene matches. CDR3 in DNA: TGTGCCAGCAGTTTTAATGGACAGGGGATAAACTATGGCTACACCTTC. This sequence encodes CASSFNGQGINYGYTF.

CDR3: CASSQLGAYEQYF. The CDR3 nucleotides read TGTGCCAGCAGCCAGCTAGGAGCTTACGAGCAGTACTTC. The rearrangement joins TRBV14 to TRBJ2-7; D unresolved. The CDR3 runs 13 residues. V was pared by 3 bases and J by 4 bases, with 10 bases between. Per the germline V gene, CDR1 is SGHDN and CDR2 is FVKESK. Together with reference TRBV14 and TRBJ2-7, the CDR3 gives the full variable domain: EAGVTQFPSHSVIEKGQTVTLRCDPISGHDNLYWYRRVMGKEIKFLLHFVKESKQDESGMPNNRFLAERTGGTYSTLKVQPAELEDSGVYFCASSQLGAYEQYFGPGTRLTVT.

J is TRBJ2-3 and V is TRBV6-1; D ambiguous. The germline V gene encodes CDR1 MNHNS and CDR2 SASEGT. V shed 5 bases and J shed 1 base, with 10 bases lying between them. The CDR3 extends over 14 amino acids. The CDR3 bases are TGTGCCAGCAGTCTTGAAGAGGGCACAGATACGCAGTATTTT. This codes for CASSLEEGTDTQYF.

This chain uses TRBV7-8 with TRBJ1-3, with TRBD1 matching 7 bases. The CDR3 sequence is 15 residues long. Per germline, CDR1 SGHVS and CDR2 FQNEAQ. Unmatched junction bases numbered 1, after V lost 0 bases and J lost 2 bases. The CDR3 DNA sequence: TGTGCCAGCAGCTTAGCGACAGGGACTGGAAACACCATATATTTT. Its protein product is CASSLATGTGNTIYF.

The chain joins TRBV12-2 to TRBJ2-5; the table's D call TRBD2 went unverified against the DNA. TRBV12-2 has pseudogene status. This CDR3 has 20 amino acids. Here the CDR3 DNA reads TGTGCAAGTCGCTTAGTAGCGTCCCCGGGACTAGCGGGGGGAAGAGAGACCCAGTACTTC. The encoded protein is CASRLVASPGLAGGRETQYF.

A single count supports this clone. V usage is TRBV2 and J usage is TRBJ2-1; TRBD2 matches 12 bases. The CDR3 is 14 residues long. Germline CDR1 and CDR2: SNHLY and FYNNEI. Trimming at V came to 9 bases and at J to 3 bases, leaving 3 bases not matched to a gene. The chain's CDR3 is CASSTSGSYNEQFF. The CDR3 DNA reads TGTGCCAGTTCGACTAGCGGGAGCTACAATGAGCAGTTCTTC.

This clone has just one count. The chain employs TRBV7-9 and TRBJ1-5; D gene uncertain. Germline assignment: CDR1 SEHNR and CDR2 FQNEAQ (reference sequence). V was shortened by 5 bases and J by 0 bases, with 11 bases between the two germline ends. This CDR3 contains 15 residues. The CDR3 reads CASSLAGNSNQPQHF. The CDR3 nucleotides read TGTGCCAGCAGCCTGGCCGGGAATAGCAATCAGCCCCAGCATTTT.

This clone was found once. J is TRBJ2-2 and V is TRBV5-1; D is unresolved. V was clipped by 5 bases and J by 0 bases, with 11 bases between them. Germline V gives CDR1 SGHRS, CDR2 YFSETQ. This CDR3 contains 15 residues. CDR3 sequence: CASRVSNANTGELFF. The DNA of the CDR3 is TGCGCCAGCAGAGTGAGTAACGCGAACACCGGGGAGCTGTTTTTT.

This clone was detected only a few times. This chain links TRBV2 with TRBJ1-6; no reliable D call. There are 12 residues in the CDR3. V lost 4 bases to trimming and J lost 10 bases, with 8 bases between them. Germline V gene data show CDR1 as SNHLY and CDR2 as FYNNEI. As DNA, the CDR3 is TGTGCCAGCAGTGCGTCTTCCTCACCCCTCCACTTT. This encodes CASSASSSPLHF.

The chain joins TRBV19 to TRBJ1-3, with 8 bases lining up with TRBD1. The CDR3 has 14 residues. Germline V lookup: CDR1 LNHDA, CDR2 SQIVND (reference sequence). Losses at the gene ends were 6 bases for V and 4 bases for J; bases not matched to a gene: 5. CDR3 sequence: CASSDRGAGNTIYF. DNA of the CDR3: TGTGCCAGTAGCGACAGGGGTGCGGGAAACACCATATATTTT.

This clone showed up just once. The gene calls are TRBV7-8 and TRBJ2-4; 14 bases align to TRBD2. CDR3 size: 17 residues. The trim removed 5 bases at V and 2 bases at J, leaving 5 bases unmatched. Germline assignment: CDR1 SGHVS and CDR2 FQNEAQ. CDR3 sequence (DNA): TGTGCCAGCAGCCCGACTAGCGGGGGGGTTTCCAAAAACATTCAGTACTTC. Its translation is CASSPTSGGVSKNIQYF.

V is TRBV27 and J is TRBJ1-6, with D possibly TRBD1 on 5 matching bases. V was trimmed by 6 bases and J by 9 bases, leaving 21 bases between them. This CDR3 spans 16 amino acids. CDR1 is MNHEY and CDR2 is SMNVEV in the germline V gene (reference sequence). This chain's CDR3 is CASSLRAGTVFSPLHF. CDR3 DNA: TGTGCCAGCAGCTTGAGGGCGGGGACGGTCTTTTCACCCCTCCACTTT.

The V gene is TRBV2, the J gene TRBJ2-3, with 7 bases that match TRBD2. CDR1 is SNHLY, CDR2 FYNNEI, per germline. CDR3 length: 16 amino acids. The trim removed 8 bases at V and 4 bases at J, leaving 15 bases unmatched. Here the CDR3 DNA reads TGTGCCAGCTCCCTCCCGGGTAGGGAGGGATCAGATACGCAGTATTTT. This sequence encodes CASSLPGREGSDTQYF.

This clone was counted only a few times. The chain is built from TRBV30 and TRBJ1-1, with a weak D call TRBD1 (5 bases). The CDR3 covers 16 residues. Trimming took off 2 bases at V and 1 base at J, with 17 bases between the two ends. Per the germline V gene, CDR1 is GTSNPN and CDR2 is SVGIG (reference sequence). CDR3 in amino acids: CAWSPPGGVRNTEAFF. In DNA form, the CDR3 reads TGTGCCTGGAGTCCCCCCGGGGGGGTGAGGAACACTGAAGCTTTCTTT.

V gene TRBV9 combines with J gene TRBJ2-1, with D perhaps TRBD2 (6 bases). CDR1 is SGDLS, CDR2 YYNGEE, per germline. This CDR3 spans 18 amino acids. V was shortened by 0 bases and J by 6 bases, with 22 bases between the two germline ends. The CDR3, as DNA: TGTGCCAGCAGCGTAGGGTCGCAGGGAGGTCGTCAGGGCAATGAGCAGTTCTTC. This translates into CASSVGSQGGRQGNEQFF.

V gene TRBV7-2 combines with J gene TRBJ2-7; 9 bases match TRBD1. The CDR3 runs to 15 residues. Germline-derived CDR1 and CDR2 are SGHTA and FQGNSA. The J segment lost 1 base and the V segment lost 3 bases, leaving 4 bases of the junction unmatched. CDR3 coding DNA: TGTGCCAGCAGCTTGGGGGACAGGGTTTCCTACGAGCAGTACTTC. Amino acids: CASSLGDRVSYEQYF.

CDR3 amino acids: CASSLGAQETQYF. The CDR3 DNA reads TGTGCCAGCAGCTTAGGGGCACAAGAGACCCAGTACTTC. The chain couples TRBV7-3 to TRBJ2-5; the D gene is possibly TRBD1 (5 bases). V lost 2 bases and J 2 bases, leaving 6 bases between the germline ends. This CDR3 has 13 residues. Germline V gene sequence: CDR1 SGHTA, CDR2 FQGTGA. Supplemented by reference TRBV7-3 and TRBJ2-5, the full variable domain reads GAGVSQTPSNKVTEKGKYVELRCDPISGHTALYWYRQSLGQGPEFLIYFQGTGAADDSGLPNDRFFAVRPEGSVSTLKIQRTERGDSAVYLCASSLGAQETQYFGPGTRLLVL.

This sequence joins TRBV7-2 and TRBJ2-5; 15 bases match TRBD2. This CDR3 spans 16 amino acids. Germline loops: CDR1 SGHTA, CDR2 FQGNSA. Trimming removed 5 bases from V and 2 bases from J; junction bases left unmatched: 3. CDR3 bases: TGTGCCAGCAGCCAAGGACTAGCGGGGGGGCAAGAGACCCAGTACTTC. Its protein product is CASSQGLAGGQETQYF.